The rows below give T cell receptor beta chains drawn from one sample of a study of regulatory T cells in long-lasting Graves disease. From the multiplex PCR reads, TCRdb called clonotypes with MiXCR, one entry per CDR3 protein. The sample includes about 420,000 distinct CDR3 sequences, roughly 15% seen only once; the top ten take 20% to 25%. This sample also belongs to another study, concerning T cells in Graves' hyperthyroidism and ophthalmopathy.

The source material was peripheral blood mononuclear cells (PBMCs), sampled at new diagnosis, from a patient treated with antithyroid drugs. The receptors derive from a young woman with Graves disease. The CDR3 runs from the conserved cysteine through the conserved F or W. Each record gives: D gene, V gene, J gene, clone size, CDR3 protein, CDR3 DNA. The D gene is left open where the match is weak. Clone size is shown for a subset of rows, as once, few, many or a class of expanded clone.

>NA|TRBV28|TRBJ2-5|many
CASSDSPPVLGETQYF
TGTGCCAGCAGTGACTCACCCCCAGTCCTCGGAGAGACCCAGTACTTC
>TRBD1|TRBV7-9|TRBJ1-4|many
CASSSGQGSTNEKLFF
TGTGCCAGCAGCTCAGGACAGGGGTCAACTAATGAAAAACTGTTTTTT
>NA|TRBV6-1|TRBJ1-2|many
CASSEAKGNHYGYTF
TGTGCCAGCAGTGAAGCGAAAGGGAATCACTATGGCTACACCTTC
>TRBD1|TRBV7-9|TRBJ2-7|few
CASSATTGFYEQYF
TGTGCCAGCAGCGCAACGACAGGGTTCTACGAGCAGTACTTC
>NA|TRBV6-1|TRBJ1-1|many
CASRDSLNTEAFF
TGTGCCAGCAGGGACAGCTTGAACACTGAAGCTTTCTTT
>NA|TRBV2|TRBJ1-5|many
CASSDRAGNQPQHF
TGTGCCAGCAGTGACAGGGCAGGCAATCAGCCCCAGCATTTT
>NA|TRBV10-3|TRBJ2-5|few
CATSTGDSGQETQYF
TGTGCCACCTCGACGGGGGATTCCGGGCAGGAGACCCAGTACTTC
>TRBD2|TRBV5-4|TRBJ2-1|few
CASSLGLAGTEQFF
TGTGCCAGCAGCTTGGGGCTAGCGGGAACTGAGCAGTTCTTC
>NA|TRBV6-1|TRBJ1-5|many
CASSRASNQPQHF
TGTGCCAGCAGTCGGGCTAGCAATCAGCCCCAGCATTTT
>TRBD1|TRBV5-6|TRBJ1-4|few
CASSLGGGATNEKLFF
TGTGCCAGCAGCTTGGGAGGGGGCGCGACTAATGAAAAACTGTTTTTT
>TRBD1|TRBV6-9|TRBJ2-1|few
CASSYRGQKNEQFF
TGTGCCAGCAGTTACAGGGGACAGAAGAATGAGCAGTTCTTC
>NA|TRBV19|TRBJ2-1|few
CASSIRYFYNEQFF
TGTGCCAGTAGTATTCGCTACTTCTACAATGAGCAGTTCTTC
>TRBD1|TRBV7-9|TRBJ2-2|NA
CASSFVPASTGQNTGELFF
TGTGCCAGCAGCTTTGTCCCCGCGTCGACAGGGCAAAACACCGGGGAGCTGTTTTTT
>TRBD2|TRBV7-3|TRBJ2-3|once
CASSSWGGSGTDTQYF
TGTGCCAGCAGCTCCTGGGGGGGATCGGGCACAGATACGCAGTATTTT
>NA|TRBV4-3|TRBJ2-2|few
CASSQIPGTRTGELFF
TGCGCCAGCAGCCAAATACCAGGGACTCGCACCGGGGAGCTGTTTTTT
>TRBD1|TRBV12-3/TRBV12-4|TRBJ2-2|few
CASSRDSPRTGELFF
TGTGCCAGCTCTCGGGACAGCCCGAGAACCGGGGAGCTGTTTTTT
>NA|TRBV7-2|TRBJ2-1|NA
CASVRREIGWDEQFF
TGTGCCAGCGTCCGTCGCGAGATAGGCTGGGATGAGCAGTTCTTC
>NA|TRBV14|TRBJ1-5|NA
CASSQGLHQPQHF
TGTGCCAGCAGCCAAGGACTACATCAGCCCCAGCATTTT